What follows are 19 T cell receptor beta chains derived from one specimen sequenced in a study of blood T cell repertoires in COVID-19. Sequenced by immunoSEQ multiplex PCR; TCRdb stores in-frame clones only, minus some. The sample holds about 330,000 clones; 88% are singletons and the top ten take approximately 4%. Sequencing was carried out using peripheral blood. These receptors originate from a woman aged 45-65 years with active or convalescent COVID-19.

The J gene is TRBJ1-4, the V gene TRBV5-1; 7 nucleotides match TRBD1. The CDR3 sequence is 15 residues long. Germline V gives CDR1 SGHRS, CDR2 YFSETQ. Trimming took 0 bases from V and 8 from J; bases not matched to a gene: 7. The CDR3 DNA follows: TGCGCCAGCAGCTTGGTGGGGGACAGTTACGAAAAACTGTTTTTT. This gives the protein CASSLVGDSYEKLFF.

The chain has TRBV11-3 and TRBJ2-5; 13 nucleotides line up with TRBD2. V lost 0 bases to trimming and J lost 3 bases; unmatched junction nucleotides: 4. Germline V gene sequence: CDR1 SGHNT, CDR2 YENEEA. The CDR3 has 17 residues. This CDR3 is CASSLELGLAGEETQYF. CDR3 DNA: TGTGCCAGCAGCTTAGAGCTAGGACTAGCGGGAGAAGAGACCCAGTACTTC. Based on the CDR3 plus reference TRBV11-3 and TRBJ2-5, the full variable domain is EAGVVQSPRYKIIEKKQPVAFWCNPISGHNTLYWYLQNLGQGPELLIRYENEEAVDDSQLPKDRFSAERLKGVDSTLKIQPAELGDSAVYLCASSLELGLAGEETQYFGPGTRLLVL.

CDR3: CASSRGPASDLNGYTF. The CDR3, as DNA: TGTGCCAGCAGCCGCGGTCCCGCCAGTGACCTAAATGGCTACACCTTC. The chain carries TRBV6-4 and TRBJ1-2; no reliable D call. The V end lost 6 bases, the J end lost 6 bases, and 23 bases lay between the germline ends. Germline V CDR1 and CDR2: MRHNA, SNTAGT. This CDR3 comprises 16 residues.

The chain joins TRBV7-8 to TRBJ1-2; TRBD1 aligns across 10 bases. Per germline, CDR1 SGHVS and CDR2 FQNEAQ. V shed 3 bases and J 8 bases; nucleotides not matched to a gene: 6. The CDR3 covers 14 residues. This CDR3 reads CASSFGTGEDGYTF. The CDR3 region has the DNA TGTGCCAGCAGCTTTGGGACAGGGGAGGACGGCTACACCTTC. Looking up the rest from reference TRBV7-8 and TRBJ1-2 gives the full variable domain: GAGVSQSPRYKVAKRGQDVALRCDPISGHVSLFWYQQALGQGPEFLTYFQNEAQLDKSGLPSDRFFAERPEGSVSTLKIQRTQQEDSAVYLCASSFGTGEDGYTFGSGTRLTVV.

V and J are TRBV7-2 and TRBJ2-7; 12 nucleotides align to TRBD1. The CDR3 length is 14 residues. The V gene's germline CDR1 is SGHTA and CDR2 FQGNSA. Trimming took 5 bases from V and 7 from J; bases not matched to a gene: 6. CDR3 residues: CASSPGQGAGEQYF. Written as DNA, the CDR3 is TGTGCCAGCAGCCCGGGACAGGGGGCGGGGGAGCAGTACTTC.

The chain combines TRBV4-3 with TRBJ2-1, with 11 bases matching TRBD2. The CDR3 loop spans 14 amino acids. V shed 4 bases and J 5 bases; nucleotides not matched to a gene: 1. Germline V gene lookup returns CDR1 LGHNA and CDR2 YSLEER. The CDR3 spells CASSRLAGNNEQFF. The CDR3 DNA follows: TGCGCCAGCAGCCGACTAGCGGGAAACAATGAGCAGTTCTTC.

The genes are TRBV6-4 and TRBJ1-1; a possible D gene is TRBD1 (5 bases). The V end was cut by 2 bases, the J end by 2 bases, with 12 bases between. In germline, CDR1 is MRHNA, CDR2 SNTAGT. This CDR3 region has 15 residues. The CDR3 reads CASSDAGDNNTEAFF. In DNA form, the CDR3 reads TGTGCCAGCAGTGACGCGGGGGATAATAACACTGAAGCTTTCTTT.

The genes are TRBV5-1 and TRBJ1-2, with D unclear. This CDR3 is 12 amino acids long. Trimming removed 1 base at V and 7 bases at J, with 8 bases between. CDR1 and CDR2 from the germline V gene are SGHRS and YFSETQ. This chain's CDR3 is CASSLSGAGYTF. As DNA, the CDR3 is TGCGCCAGCAGCTTGAGTGGAGCTGGCTACACCTTC.

This clone was observed a few times. The chain combines TRBV4-1 with TRBJ1-2; 8 bases agree with TRBD1. Per the germline V gene, CDR1 is MGHRA and CDR2 is YSYEKL. The CDR3 runs 15 residues. Trimming removed 0 bases from V and 4 bases from J; junction bases left unmatched: 4. In nucleotides, the CDR3 is TGCGCCAGCAGCCAAGATACAGGGGGAGGCTATGGCTACACCTTC. This sequence encodes CASSQDTGGGYGYTF.

The chain uses TRBV21-1 and TRBJ2-6; the D call of TRBD1 is as the table states it, not checked on the DNA. TRBV21-1 is deemed a pseudogene. The CDR3 runs to 19 residues. This chain's CDR3 is CASSKGIVRTGTGANVLTF. As DNA, the CDR3 is TGTGCCAGCAGCAAAGGGATTGTTAGGACAGGTACTGGGGCCAACGTCCTGACTTTC.

The chain combines TRBV7-8 with TRBJ2-6; D is ambiguous. Trimming removed 1 base from V and 0 bases from J, with 4 bases in between. The CDR3 runs to 15 residues. CDR1 is SGHVS and CDR2 is FQNEAQ in the germline V gene. The CDR3 region is CASSLGSSGANVLTF. CDR3 DNA: TGTGCCAGCAGCTTAGGCAGCTCTGGGGCCAACGTCCTGACTTTC.

The chain has TRBV2 and TRBJ2-1, with 9 bases matching TRBD2. The germline CDR1 and CDR2 sequences are SNHLY and FYNNEI. V lost 7 bases, J lost 5 bases, and 15 bases stayed unmatched. The CDR3 length is 17 residues. CDR3 DNA: TGTGCCAGCACCGCTAGCGGGATTACAAATCCAAACAATGAGCAGTTCTTC. The encoded protein is CASTASGITNPNNEQFF.

The genes are TRBV7-2 and TRBJ1-2, with a tentative D call TRBD1 (5 bases). Trimming left V 0 bases short and J 6 bases short, with 8 bases between. CDR3 length equals 13 residues. Germline V CDR1 and CDR2: SGHTA, FQGNSA. The CDR3 sequence: CASSLAPGHGYTF. The CDR3 bases are TGTGCCAGCAGCTTAGCGCCAGGGCATGGCTACACCTTC.

The chain recombines TRBV7-3 with TRBJ2-7; TRBD1 agrees at 11 bases. Trimming removed 5 bases from V and 6 bases from J; junction bases left unmatched: 12. This CDR3 has 16 residues. The germline CDR1 and CDR2 sequences are SGHTA and FQGTGA. The CDR3 sequence is CASSPEEDRGRSEQYF. For the CDR3, the DNA is TGTGCCAGCAGCCCCGAGGAGGACAGGGGGCGATCCGAGCAGTACTTC.

The CDR3 DNA reads as TGTGCCAGCAGCACACGGACTTCGGGCGGGGAGCTGTTTTTT. It encodes CASSTRTSGGELFF. The V and J genes are TRBV9 and TRBJ2-2; tentative D call: TRBD2 (5 bases). The CDR3 runs 14 residues. V was cut by 4 bases and J by 7 bases, with 14 bases left in between. Per the germline V gene, CDR1 is SGDLS and CDR2 is YYNGEE.

V gene TRBV3-1 (or the pseudogene TRBV3-2) combines with J gene TRBJ1-2; 8 bases fit TRBD1. The CDR3 totals 15 residues. The germline gives CDR1 LGHDT, CDR2 YNNKEL (reference sequence). Germline trimming cut 2 bases from V and 2 bases from J; bases unmatched to any gene: 4. The CDR3, as DNA: TGTGCCAGCAGCCAACCAAGGACAGGGAACTATGGCTACACCTTC. It is translated as CASSQPRTGNYGYTF.

The rearrangement joins TRBV4-3 to TRBJ2-1; 10 nucleotides line up with TRBD2. The J segment lost 5 bases and the V segment lost 0 bases, leaving 10 bases of the junction unmatched. The CDR3 consists of 18 residues. Per germline, CDR1 LGHNA and CDR2 YSLEER. The CDR3 reads CASSQDLLPSGGDNEQFF. DNA for the CDR3: TGCGCCAGCAGCCAAGATCTCTTGCCCAGCGGGGGGGACAATGAGCAGTTCTTC.

This clone has more than one count but fewer than ten. V usage is TRBV6-5 and J usage is TRBJ2-7, with D hard to call. CDR3 size: 12 residues. Germline CDR1 reads MNHEY; CDR2 reads SVGAGI. The ends were cut back, 7 bases at V and 1 base at J, with 8 bases in the middle. CDR3 nucleotide sequence: TGTGCCAGCATTATGGAGTCCTACGAGCAGTACTTC. Residues: CASIMESYEQYF.

At least ten counts were recorded for this clone. This chain uses TRBV5-1 with TRBJ2-3, with TRBD2 as a possible D gene (6 bases). CDR1 is SGHRS and CDR2 is YFSETQ in the germline V gene. V dropped 3 bases and J dropped 0 bases, with 11 bases sitting between them. This CDR3 comprises 15 residues. The CDR3, as DNA: TGCGCCAGCAGCTCGGGCGGGACTAGCACAGATACGCAGTATTTT. Protein sequence: CASSSGGTSTDTQYF. The entire variable domain, with the rest obtained from reference TRBV5-1 and TRBJ2-3, is as follows: KAGVTQTPRYLIKTRGQQVTLSCSPISGHRSVSWYQQTPGQGLQFLFEYFSETQRNKGNFPGRFSGRQFSNSRSEMNVSTLELGDSALYLCASSSGGTSTDTQYFGPGTRLTVL.